This passage covers 28 T cell receptor beta chains from one sample sequenced in a study of blood T cell repertoires in COVID-19. Method: immunoSEQ multiplex PCR; TCRdb's copy keeps in-frame clones and lacks some. The sample holds roughly 670,000 clones, more than 80% seen once. The sequenced sample was peripheral blood. These receptor sequences come from a woman aged 18-30 years with acute or convalescent COVID-19.

V and J are TRBV6-4 and TRBJ1-1; 8 bases match TRBD1. Germline trimming cut 5 bases from V and 10 bases from J; bases unmatched to any gene: 9. CDR3 length equals 13 residues. Germline CDR1 reads MRHNA; CDR2 reads SNTAGT. CDR3 residues: CASSNERTGGAFF. CDR3 bases: TGTGCCAGCAGTAATGAGAGAACAGGGGGAGCTTTCTTT.

The genes are TRBV7-9 and TRBJ1-2, with 7 bases lining up with TRBD1. The V gene end was trimmed by 7 bases and the J gene end by 2 bases; junction bases not matched to a gene: 4. Germline V gene data show CDR1 as SEHNR and CDR2 as FQNEAQ (reference sequence). The CDR3 contains 13 residues. DNA of the CDR3: TGTGCCAGCAACAGGGGCCCAAACTATGGCTACACCTTC. This sequence encodes CASNRGPNYGYTF.

The chain is built from TRBV4-1 and TRBJ1-1, with a weak D call TRBD1 (5 bases). The length of the CDR3 is 17 residues. V lost 1 base and J 1 base, leaving 16 bases between the germline ends. Germline CDR1 and CDR2: MGHRA and YSYEKL. CDR3 loop: CASSQGRPGRKNTEAFF. CDR3 in DNA: TGCGCCAGCAGCCAAGGAAGGCCAGGGAGGAAGAACACTGAAGCTTTCTTT.

The rearrangement joins TRBV6-2 or TRBV6-3 to TRBJ2-7, with a possible D match to TRBD1 (5 bases). V lost 3 bases and J 1 base, leaving 22 bases between the germline ends. CDR3 length equals 18 residues. In germline, CDR1 is MNHEY, CDR2 SVGEGT. The CDR3 nucleotides are TGTGCCAGCAGTTATCCCGCCCCAGGGCAGATTAGATCCTACGAGCAGTACTTC. This sequence encodes CASSYPAPGQIRSYEQYF.

The V call is TRBV2, the J call TRBJ1-5, with D possibly matching TRBD1 (5 bases). V gave up 8 bases and J gave up 1 base, with 27 bases separating them. The CDR3 sequence is 19 residues long. Germline V gene data show CDR1 as SNHLY and CDR2 as FYNNEI. This chain's CDR3 is CASGGRVLKRARSNQPQHF. The CDR3 DNA is TGTGCCAGCGGGGGGAGGGTACTGAAGAGGGCTCGGAGCAATCAGCCCCAGCATTTT.

This chain links TRBV4-1 with TRBJ2-3, with 9 bases aligning to TRBD1. Germline lookup yields CDR1 MGHRA and CDR2 YSYEKL. CDR3 size: 16 residues. The trim removed 3 bases at V and 2 bases at J, leaving 6 bases unmatched. The DNA of the CDR3 is TGCGCCAGCAGCCAGCCTTGGACAGGGGCCACAGATACGCAGTATTTT. It translates to CASSQPWTGATDTQYF.

Here the CDR3 reads CASSRRDRGNEKLFF. Written as DNA, the CDR3 is TGTGCCAGCAGCCGACGGGACAGGGGTAATGAAAAACTGTTTTTT. The chain uses TRBV5-8 and TRBJ1-4, with 10 bases that match TRBD1. The CDR3 contains 15 residues. V dropped 4 bases and J dropped 4; count of bases not matched to a gene: 4. Germline V CDR1 and CDR2: SGHTS, YDEGEE.

The chain uses TRBV7-2 and TRBJ2-1, with no clear D. Between the trimmed V and J ends, which lost 0 bases and 5 bases, there was a span of 14 bases. The germline V gene has CDR1 SGHTA and CDR2 FQGNSA. This CDR3 is built from 16 residues. The CDR3 region is CASSLAWARMNNEQFF. CDR3 DNA sequence: TGTGCCAGCAGCTTAGCGTGGGCCCGGATGAACAATGAGCAGTTCTTC.

V is TRBV5-1 and J is TRBJ2-1; D gene uncertain. V dropped 2 bases and J dropped 0 bases, with 15 bases sitting between them. Germline-derived CDR1 and CDR2 are SGHRS and YFSETQ. This CDR3 contains 17 residues. This CDR3 reads CASSFAPPGTSYNEQFF. DNA of the CDR3: TGCGCCAGCAGCTTCGCCCCCCCAGGTACCTCCTACAATGAGCAGTTCTTC.

V gene TRBV11-2 combines with J gene TRBJ1-2, with 8 bases aligning to TRBD1. The CDR3 has 15 residues. The germline V gene has CDR1 SGHAT and CDR2 FQNNGV. V was clipped by 0 bases and J by 4 bases; unmatched bases: 4. DNA for the CDR3: TGTGCCAGCAGCTTAGACAGGGGGCATGGCTATGGCTACACCTTC. It translates to CASSLDRGHGYGYTF. The variable domain in full, completed from reference TRBV11-2 and TRBJ1-2, reads EAGVAQSPRYKIIEKRQSVAFWCNPISGHATLYWYQQILGQGPKLLIQFQNNGVVDDSQLPKDRFSAERLKGVDSTLKIQPAKLEDSAVYLCASSLDRGHGYGYTFGSGTRLTVV.

The rearrangement joins TRBV7-9 to TRBJ2-7; TRBD1 agrees at 9 bases. V shed 7 bases, J shed 6 bases, and the junction held 10 bases outside the gene matches. CDR1 SEHNR and CDR2 FQNEAQ come from the germline V gene (reference sequence). This CDR3 is 14 amino acids long. The CDR3 sequence: CASTEDRGLGEQYF. In DNA, the CDR3 is TGTGCCAGCACCGAAGACAGGGGGTTAGGCGAGCAGTACTTC.

This chain links TRBV21-1 with TRBJ1-6; TRBD1 is the table's D call, not checked against the DNA. TRBV21-1 is an annotated pseudogene. CDR3 length: 19 residues. The CDR3 loop reads CASSLQEGATLSYNSPLHF. The CDR3 DNA reads as TGTGCCAGCAGCCTTCAGGAGGGGGCCACCCTCTCCTATAATTCACCCCTCCACTTT.

The chain uses TRBV6-2 or TRBV6-3 and TRBJ2-7; D possibly corresponds to TRBD1 (6 bases). Germline V gene sequence: CDR1 MNHEY, CDR2 SVGEGT. CDR3 length: 16 residues. Between the trimmed V and J ends, which lost 5 bases and 4 bases, there was a span of 21 bases. The CDR3 sequence: CASSPTRTVPTYEQYF. CDR3 DNA sequence: TGTGCCAGCAGTCCAACCAGGACAGTCCCCACTTACGAGCAGTACTTC.

The CDR3 here is CASSQVRFGTDTQYF. CDR3 nucleotides: TGCGCCAGCAGCCAAGTAAGGTTCGGGACAGATACGCAGTATTTT. This chain links TRBV4-3 with TRBJ2-3; D gene uncertain. The CDR3 is made up of 15 amino acids. Trimming took off 1 base at V and 3 bases at J, with 11 bases between the two ends. CDR1 LGHNA and CDR2 YSLEER come from the germline V gene.

V usage is TRBV3-1 (or the pseudogene TRBV3-2) and J usage is TRBJ2-1; 9 bases line up with TRBD1. Trimming at V came to 5 bases and at J to 0 bases, leaving 2 bases not matched to a gene. The CDR3 spans 15 residues. CDR1 is LGHDT and CDR2 is YNNKEL in the germline V gene (reference sequence). DNA for the CDR3: TGTGCCAGCAGCGAACAGGGGGCCTCCTACAATGAGCAGTTCTTC. It codes for CASSEQGASYNEQFF.

This chain links TRBV10-2 with TRBJ1-5; no clear D gene. Germline CDR1 is WSHSY and CDR2 is SAAADI. Trimming pared 3 bases from V and 4 bases from J, leaving 7 bases between. The CDR3 contains 13 residues. CDR3 nucleotides: TGCGCCAGCAGTGAAGTGCAGAATCAGCCCCAGCATTTT. Its protein product is CASSEVQNQPQHF.

This clone came up a few times. The chain has TRBV7-9 and TRBJ1-2, with 7 nucleotides matching TRBD1. CDR3 length: 15 residues. The junction had 9 bases not matched to a gene; V was cut back by 1 base and J by 7 bases. Per germline, CDR1 SEHNR and CDR2 FQNEAQ (reference sequence). The CDR3 reads CASSLEVETGSGYTF. CDR3 coding DNA: TGTGCCAGCAGCTTAGAAGTTGAGACAGGGTCTGGCTACACCTTC.

The V call is TRBV7-2, the J call TRBJ1-4; D remains ambiguous. Germline V lookup: CDR1 SGHTA, CDR2 FQGNSA. The length of the CDR3 is 15 residues. Trimming took off 1 base at V and 5 bases at J, with 11 bases between the two ends. CDR3 sequence (DNA): TGTGCCAGCAGCTTAGACCCCAGGCTAAATGAAAAACTGTTTTTT. Amino acids: CASSLDPRLNEKLFF.

V gene TRBV11-2 combines with J gene TRBJ1-4; 9 bases agree with TRBD1. CDR1 is SGHAT and CDR2 is FQNNGV in the germline V gene. Germline trimming cut 4 bases from V and 11 bases from J; bases unmatched to any gene: 14. The CDR3 is 16 residues long. CDR3 sequence reads: CASSSSAGQGVGKLFF. The CDR3 nucleotides read TGTGCCAGCAGCTCTAGCGCGGGACAGGGAGTTGGGAAACTGTTTTTT.

The chain has TRBV4-3 and TRBJ1-2; 10 bases agree with TRBD1. With 0 bases clipped from V and 8 bases from J, the junction kept 15 bases outside the gene matches. CDR3 length: 18 amino acids. Germline-derived CDR1 and CDR2 are LGHNA and YSLEER. The CDR3 coding sequence is TGCGCCAGCAGCCAAGATCTGGCCGACAGGGGGCTCGTAGAAGGCTACACCTTC. Its translation is CASSQDLADRGLVEGYTF.

This clone is a singleton in its sample. J is TRBJ1-6 and V is TRBV28; D unresolved. Trimming pared 6 bases from V and 14 bases from J, leaving 11 bases between. CDR1 is MDHEN and CDR2 is SYDVKM in the germline V gene. The CDR3 is made up of 11 amino acids. This CDR3 reads CASSPSKSLHF. The CDR3 bases are TGTGCCAGCAGCCCCAGTAAATCCCTCCACTTT.

This clone was picked up one time. This rearrangement joins TRBV25-1 to TRBJ2-7; TRBD1 agrees at 9 bases. V lost 4 bases to trimming and J lost 7 bases; unmatched junction nucleotides: 8. This CDR3 has 14 amino acids. Germline-derived CDR1 and CDR2 are MGHDK and SYGVNS. In DNA, the CDR3 is TGTGCCAGCAGTGTTTCACAGGGGGCGCGTGAGCAGTACTTC. Its translation: CASSVSQGAREQYF.

V gene TRBV19 combines with J gene TRBJ1-1, with 8 bases that match TRBD1. Trimming took 3 bases from V and 6 from J; bases not matched to a gene: 6. The CDR3 is made up of 14 amino acids. Germline values: CDR1 LNHDA, CDR2 SQIVND (reference sequence). As DNA, the CDR3 is TGTGCCAGTAGTATCTCAGGGGGCCCAGCTGAAGCTTTCTTT. Protein: CASSISGGPAEAFF.

This chain links TRBV6-2 or TRBV6-3 with TRBJ2-7; D is uncertain. The V and J ends lost 0 bases and 5 bases respectively, with 8 bases between them. The CDR3 has 13 residues. From germline, CDR1 is MNHEY and CDR2 SVGEGT. The CDR3 DNA reads TGTGCCAGCAGTTACTCTGGCCGAAACGAGCAGTACTTC. It is translated as CASSYSGRNEQYF.

CDR3 in DNA: TGTGCCAGCAGCCGCGGGGCCCCGACTGAAGCTTTCTTT. This codes for CASSRGAPTEAFF. V is TRBV3-1 (or the pseudogene TRBV3-2) and J is TRBJ1-1; perhaps TRBD1 as D (5 bases). Trimming removed 4 bases at V and 5 bases at J, with 11 bases between. The CDR3 consists of 13 residues. The germline V gene encodes CDR1 LGHDT and CDR2 YNNKEL (reference sequence).

V and J are TRBV5-8 and TRBJ1-2, with a possible D match to TRBD1 (6 bases). V shed 4 bases and J shed 4 bases, with 17 bases lying between them. Germline lookup yields CDR1 SGHTS and CDR2 YDEGEE. The CDR3 has 15 amino acids. The CDR3 sequence is CASSQVQGPPYGYTF. CDR3 nucleotides: TGTGCCAGCAGCCAGGTACAGGGTCCCCCCTATGGCTACACCTTC.

The chain has TRBV6-1 and TRBJ1-1; no reliable D call. V shed 0 bases and J shed 8 bases, with 7 bases lying between them. Germline V gene lookup returns CDR1 MNHNS and CDR2 SASEGT. The CDR3 contains 12 residues. CDR3 residues: CASSEAQLEAFF. The CDR3 nucleotides read TGTGCCAGCAGTGAAGCACAGCTAGAAGCTTTCTTT.

The chain employs TRBV28 and TRBJ2-3, with D possibly being TRBD2 (6 bases). The length of the CDR3 is 14 residues. The germline V gene has CDR1 MDHEN and CDR2 SYDVKM. Trimming took 3 bases from V and 4 from J, leaving 11 bases between them. Written as DNA, the CDR3 is TGTGCCAGCAGTTTGGGAGGCGCGTCAGATACGCAGTATTTT. It translates to CASSLGGASDTQYF.